The next 24 T cell receptor beta chains were all read from a single sample in a study of beta chain features in type 1 diabetes. Expressed TCRB transcripts got sequenced, as all isolated RNA was reverse transcribed. Clones were sequenced by immunoSEQ multiplex PCR, and TCRdb holds only the in-frame ones, with some missing. The table has under 45,000 clones, roughly 50% seen once. Sequencing was performed on stem cell memory CD4+ T cells from blood. The receptors shown here come from a woman aged 25-40 years in good health.

The rearrangement uses TRBV5-1 and TRBJ2-1; 12 bases match TRBD2. Germline lookup yields CDR1 SGHRS and CDR2 YFSETQ. This CDR3 has 17 residues. V was clipped by 0 bases and J by 7 bases; unmatched bases: 8. The CDR3 DNA sequence: TGCGCCAGCAGCTTGGACCTAGCGGGAGGGATGCGGAATGAGCAGTTCTTC. It yields the protein CASSLDLAGGMRNEQFF.

The chain uses TRBV6-6 and TRBJ1-1; a possible D gene is TRBD1 (6 bases). Germline V gene lookup returns CDR1 MNHNY and CDR2 SVGAGI (reference sequence). The CDR3 has 15 residues. The V end was cut by 6 bases, the J end by 0 bases, with 14 bases between. The CDR3 DNA is TGTGCCAGCAGGCCCGGGACAACATTGAACACTGAAGCTTTCTTT. Translated: CASRPGTTLNTEAFF.

This chain uses TRBV10-3 with TRBJ2-1, with 11 bases matching TRBD2. The trim removed 5 bases at V and 8 bases at J, leaving 5 bases unmatched. The CDR3 is 14 amino acids. Germline CDR1 reads ENHRY; CDR2 reads SYGVKD. The CDR3 protein is CAISLSGGEHEQFF. The CDR3 nucleotides are TGTGCCATCAGTCTTAGCGGGGGGGAGCATGAGCAGTTCTTC.

This clone was counted a few times. This chain uses TRBV18 with TRBJ2-3; D may be TRBD2 (5 bases). The germline V and J ends were trimmed by 1 base and 5 bases, with 7 bases remaining between them. CDR1 and CDR2 (germline): KGHSH, LQKENI. CDR3 length: 13 amino acids. Here the CDR3 DNA reads TGTGCCAGCTCACCACTCGGAGGAGATACGCAGTATTTT. It yields the protein CASSPLGGDTQYF.

This clone has only a few counts. The genes are TRBV12-5 and TRBJ2-3; possible D gene TRBD2, 5 bases. Germline V gene data show CDR1 as LGHNT and CDR2 as FRNRAP. The CDR3 has 14 amino acids. V dropped 2 bases and J dropped 3 bases, with 9 bases sitting between them. The CDR3 here is CASGLFERTDTQYF. DNA for the CDR3: TGTGCTAGTGGTTTGTTTGAGCGGACAGATACGCAGTATTTT.

The gene calls are TRBV6-5 and TRBJ2-5, with D maybe TRBD1 (6 bases). Germline V gives CDR1 MNHEY, CDR2 SVGAGI. The germline V and J ends were trimmed by 1 base and 5 bases, with 14 bases remaining between them. CDR3 length: 15 amino acids. The CDR3 sequence is CASSYFAGVGETQYF. For the CDR3, the DNA is TGTGCCAGCAGTTACTTCGCAGGGGTGGGGGAGACCCAGTACTTC.

This clone was seen a few times. The chain is built from TRBV7-6 and TRBJ2-6; D is undetermined. CDR1 is SGHVS and CDR2 is FNYEAQ in the germline V gene. Between the trimmed V and J ends, which lost 0 bases and 0 bases, there was a span of 9 bases. CDR3 size: 17 residues. This CDR3 reads CASSLASANSGANVLTF. As DNA, the CDR3 is TGTGCCAGCAGCTTAGCGTCAGCGAACTCTGGGGCCAACGTCCTGACTTTC. The complete variable domain, with remaining parts taken from reference TRBV7-6 and TRBJ2-6, reads GAGVSQSPRYKVTKRGQDVALRCDPISGHVSLYWYRQALGQGPEFLTYFNYEAQQDKSGLPNDRFSAERPEGSISTLTIQRTEQRDSAMYRCASSLASANSGANVLTFGAGSRLTVL.

The chain uses TRBV15 and TRBJ2-5; a weak D match, TRBD1 (5 bases). Trimming pared 4 bases from V and 0 bases from J, leaving 12 bases between. This CDR3 region has 15 residues. Germline CDR1 LNHNV, CDR2 YYDKDF (reference sequence). The CDR3 region is CATSTQGLYQETQYF. The CDR3 DNA is TGTGCCACCAGCACTCAGGGCTTGTACCAAGAGACCCAGTACTTC. Together with reference TRBV15 and TRBJ2-5, the CDR3 gives the full variable domain: DAMVIQNPRYQVTQFGKPVTLSCSQTLNHNVMYWYQQKSSQAPKLLFHYYDKDFNNEADTPDNFQSRRPNTSFCFLDIRSPGLGDTAMYLCATSTQGLYQETQYFGPGTRLLVL.

The rearrangement links TRBV18 to TRBJ2-7, with TRBD2 matching 8 bases. V shed 3 bases and J 2 bases; nucleotides not matched to a gene: 0. The CDR3 contains 13 residues. The germline V gene encodes CDR1 KGHSH and CDR2 LQKENI. CDR3 in amino acids: CASSPGLAYEQYF. In DNA form, the CDR3 reads TGTGCCAGCTCACCGGGACTAGCCTACGAGCAGTACTTC.

This clone has just a few counts. The chain combines TRBV14 with TRBJ1-5; perhaps TRBD1 as D (5 bases). The CDR3 is 14 amino acids. Trimming shortened V by 1 base and J by 7 bases, and 11 bases separated the two germline ends. Germline values: CDR1 SGHDN, CDR2 FVKESK. The CDR3 spells CASSQGQIGQPQHF. CDR3 DNA: TGTGCCAGCAGCCAAGGACAGATTGGACAGCCCCAGCATTTT. The full variable domain, its missing parts supplied by reference TRBV14 and TRBJ1-5, is EAGVTQFPSHSVIEKGQTVTLRCDPISGHDNLYWYRRVMGKEIKFLLHFVKESKQDESGMPNNRFLAERTGGTYSTLKVQPAELEDSGVYFCASSQGQIGQPQHFGDGTRLSIL.

Points on this clone: Other DNA variants within this sample encode the same CDR3. The CDR3 nucleotides are TGTGCCAGTAGTAACTTAGGGACTAGCGGCAATGAGCAGTTCTTC. Its translation is CASSNLGTSGNEQFF. This chain links TRBV19 with TRBJ2-1; TRBD2 matches 11 bases. The CDR3 sequence is 15 residues long. Germline lookup yields CDR1 LNHDA and CDR2 SQIVND (reference sequence). Trimming at V came to 4 bases and at J to 6 bases, leaving 5 bases not matched to a gene.

The chain couples TRBV27 to TRBJ2-2, with 8 bases aligning to TRBD2. The CDR3 covers 15 residues. Germline lookup yields CDR1 MNHEY and CDR2 SMNVEV (reference sequence). V was clipped by 2 bases and J by 1 base; unmatched bases: 0. CDR3 sequence (DNA): TGTGCCAGCAGTTTAAGCGGGAGGAACACCGGGGAGCTGTTTTTT. Translation: CASSLSGRNTGELFF.

This clone has just a few counts. V is TRBV27 and J is TRBJ2-7, with 16 bases matching TRBD2. The V gene's germline CDR1 is MNHEY and CDR2 SMNVEV (reference sequence). V lost 6 bases and J lost 5; bases outside the gene matches: 10. The CDR3 consists of 17 residues. CDR3 sequence (DNA): TGTGCCAGCAGAACTGGGACTAGCGGGAGGGGTCTCGACGAGCAGTACTTC. Its protein is CASRTGTSGRGLDEQYF.

The rearrangement joins TRBV5-1 to TRBJ2-1, with 7 bases that match TRBD2. CDR3 length equals 18 residues. CDR1 and CDR2 (germline): SGHRS, YFSETQ. Trimming at V came to 3 bases and at J to 0 bases, leaving 12 bases not matched to a gene. Written as DNA, the CDR3 is TGCGCCAGCAGCTCGGGGAATGTCGGGAGGACCTCCTACAATGAGCAGTTCTTC. It specifies CASSSGNVGRTSYNEQFF.

This clone was found a few times. V gene TRBV30 combines with J gene TRBJ1-5; TRBD1 matches 8 bases. The V gene's germline CDR1 is GTSNPN and CDR2 SVGIG (reference sequence). The CDR3 contains 14 residues. With 3 bases clipped from V and 3 bases from J, the junction kept 4 bases outside the gene matches. DNA of the CDR3: TGTGCCTGGAGGAAGACAGGGGACAATCAGCCCCAGCATTTT. Protein: CAWRKTGDNQPQHF.

The J gene is TRBJ2-5, the V gene TRBV15; TRBD1 matches at 8 bases. The CDR3 length is 14 residues. With 3 bases clipped from V and 1 base from J, the junction kept 1 base outside the gene matches. In germline, CDR1 is LNHNV, CDR2 YYDKDF (reference sequence). In nucleotides, the CDR3 is TGTGCCACCAGCAGGGACAGGGTCCAAGAGACCCAGTACTTC. Its translation: CATSRDRVQETQYF.

The chain uses TRBV28 and TRBJ2-1; 10 nucleotides line up with TRBD2. The CDR3 runs to 16 residues. Trimming at V came to 6 bases and at J to 4 bases, leaving 9 bases not matched to a gene. Germline CDR1 MDHEN, CDR2 SYDVKM. The CDR3, as DNA: TGTGCCAGCAGCCAACCCCGGACTAGCGGTTACAATGAGCAGTTCTTC. Protein sequence: CASSQPRTSGYNEQFF.

V and J are TRBV7-9 and TRBJ2-7, with D tentatively TRBD1 (5 bases). V dropped 3 bases and J dropped 2 bases, with 20 bases sitting between them. Germline loops: CDR1 SEHNR, CDR2 FQNEAQ (reference sequence). CDR3 length: 17 amino acids. The CDR3 nucleotides read TGTGCCAGCAGCTTCATCACCTTTAAACAGGTCACCTACGAGCAGTACTTC. Protein product: CASSFITFKQVTYEQYF.

The genes are TRBV6-6 and TRBJ2-2, with 15 bases aligning to TRBD2. This CDR3 spans 15 amino acids. CDR1 MNHNY and CDR2 SVGAGI come from the germline V gene (reference sequence). With 6 bases clipped from V and 6 bases from J, the junction kept 2 bases outside the gene matches. The CDR3 coding sequence is TGTGCCAGCAGCGGACTAGCGGGAGGGGCCGGGGAGCTGTTTTTT. Its translation is CASSGLAGGAGELFF.

This clone came up once. The chain recombines TRBV28 with TRBJ2-2, with 7 nucleotides matching TRBD2. Germline V gives CDR1 MDHEN, CDR2 SYDVKM. J lost 8 bases, V lost 3 bases, and 3 bases had no gene match. The CDR3 is made up of 13 amino acids. CDR3 sequence: CASSLREPGELFF. Here the CDR3 DNA reads TGTGCCAGCAGTTTGCGGGAGCCAGGGGAGCTGTTTTTT.

This clone was found a few times. The chain joins TRBV28 to TRBJ2-4, with TRBD1 matching 7 bases. Per the germline V gene, CDR1 is MDHEN and CDR2 is SYDVKM. The CDR3 consists of 14 residues. V dropped 6 bases and J dropped 6; count of bases not matched to a gene: 8. CDR3 amino acids: CASRPQGPGNIQYF. In nucleotides, the CDR3 is TGTGCCAGCAGACCACAGGGGCCAGGAAACATTCAGTACTTC.

This chain uses TRBV10-3 with TRBJ2-1; TRBD2 agrees at 9 bases. This CDR3 has 15 amino acids. Germline V CDR1 and CDR2: ENHRY, SYGVKD. V shed 6 bases, J shed 2 bases, and the junction held 5 bases outside the gene matches. The chain's CDR3 is CAISFAGGTYNEQFF. DNA for the CDR3: TGTGCCATCAGCTTTGCGGGAGGGACCTACAATGAGCAGTTCTTC.

In its sample, this clone was seen a few times. V usage is TRBV18 and J usage is TRBJ1-4, with D maybe TRBD1 (6 bases). The CDR3 contains 17 residues. Germline-derived CDR1 and CDR2 are KGHSH and LQKENI. V was shortened by 1 base and J by 7 bases, with 19 bases between the two germline ends. The CDR3 nucleotides read TGTGCCAGCTCACCACTCCCAATGGGGACACCGTCTGAAAAACTGTTTTTT. It codes for CASSPLPMGTPSEKLFF. The whole variable domain, remainder taken from reference TRBV18 and TRBJ1-4, is NAGVMQNPRHLVRRRGQEARLRCSPMKGHSHVYWYRQLPEEGLKFMVYLQKENIIDESGMPKERFSAEFPKEGPSILRIQQVVRGDSAAYFCASSPLPMGTPSEKLFFGSGTQLSVL.

The V call is TRBV28, the J call TRBJ2-7, with 8 bases lining up with TRBD2. Germline CDR1 reads MDHEN; CDR2 reads SYDVKM. J was trimmed by 3 bases and V by 4 bases; bases with no gene match: 5. The CDR3 loop spans 14 amino acids. CDR3 coding DNA: TGTGCCAGCAGTTCAAGCGGGAGAAACTACGAGCAGTACTTC. Translating it yields CASSSSGRNYEQYF.